The 3 T cell receptor beta chains listed next were all sequenced from one sample in a study of blood T cell repertoires in COVID-19. Generated by immunoSEQ multiplex PCR, the TCRdb table keeps only in-frame clones and is missing some. The table lists 160,000 or so clones, around 83% of them singletons. Sequencing used peripheral blood. These receptor sequences come from a human donor in a cohort sampled during active COVID-19.

The genes are TRBV7-2 and TRBJ2-7, with 7 nucleotides matching TRBD1. The CDR3 covers 14 residues. CDR1 is SGHTA, CDR2 FQGNSA, per germline. The V and J ends lost 3 bases and 2 bases, in that order; junction bases with no gene match: 4. The DNA for the CDR3 is TGTGCCAGCAGCTTTCCGGGACAGCCCTACGAGCAGTACTTC. This encodes CASSFPGQPYEQYF.

The rearrangement uses TRBV18 and TRBJ2-5, with TRBD2 identical over 9 bases. The CDR3 is made up of 15 amino acids. V was pared by 1 base and J by 2 bases, with 2 bases of the junction left unmatched. The germline CDR1 and CDR2 sequences are KGHSH and LQKENI. The CDR3 loop is CASSPLAGEQETQYF. CDR3 coding DNA: TGTGCCAGCTCACCACTAGCGGGAGAACAAGAGACCCAGTACTTC.

The chain is built from TRBV4-2 and TRBJ2-3, with 7 bases that match TRBD2. The CDR3 has 15 amino acids. Per the germline V gene, CDR1 is LGHNA and CDR2 is YNFKEQ. J lost 2 bases, V lost 5 bases, and 7 bases had no gene match. The CDR3 coding sequence is TGTGCCAGCAGCGCGACCCTAGCGGCCACAGATACGCAGTATTTT. Protein sequence: CASSATLAATDTQYF.